The rows below give T cell receptor beta chains drawn from one sample of a study of blood T cells in healthy people across ages. TCRdb passed the 5' RACE reads through MiXCR, listing each CDR3 protein once. The sample contains about 1,600,000 distinct CDR3 sequences, 40% to 50% of which appear only once. Sequencing input: blood. Every receptor here comes from a young woman in good health. The CDR3 runs from the conserved cysteine through the conserved F or W. D genes are given only for firm matches. The size of a clone is reported for some rows only, either as once, few or many, or as a class for expanded clones.

clone_size	d_call	j_call	v_call	cdr3_aa	cdr3_nt
-	TRBD2	TRBJ2-3	TRBV6-2/TRBV6-3	CASRRLAADTQYF	TGTGCCAGCAGACGACTAGCGGCAGATACGCAGTATTTT
few	TRBD1	TRBJ2-7	TRBV29-1	CSVSQGFWDEQYF	TGCAGCGTGTCACAGGGGTTTTGGGACGAGCAGTACTTC
few	-	TRBJ2-5	TRBV6-1	CASKGERSSSSQETQYF	TGTGCCAGCAAAGGGGAAAGGTCCAGCAGCTCCCAAGAGACCCAGTACTTC
-	-	TRBJ1-2	TRBV12-3/TRBV12-4	CATKTGSASEGYTF	TGTGCCACCAAGACGGGGAGTGCTTCGGAAGGCTACACCTTC
-	-	TRBJ1-1	TRBV6-2/TRBV6-3	CASRLPGANTEAFF	TGTGCCAGCAGACTACCTGGGGCGAACACTGAAGCTTTCTTT
few	TRBD2	TRBJ2-5	TRBV7-2	CASSSRTSGDNEQYF	TGTGCCAGCAGCTCGCGGACTAGCGGGGACAATGAGCAGTACTTC
-	TRBD2	TRBJ2-3	TRBV20-1	CSASLKRGGEDTQYF	TGCAGTGCTAGCCTCAAGCGGGGGGGCGAAGATACGCAGTATTTT
few	-	TRBJ1-2	TRBV6-5	CASSYSGRLGGYTF	TGTGCCAGCAGTTACTCCGGAAGACTGGGTGGCTACACCTTC
-	TRBD2	TRBJ2-5	TRBV4-2	CASSQDLLAGVQETQYF	TGTGCCAGCAGCCAAGATCTACTAGCGGGAGTCCAAGAGACCCAGTACTTC
-	TRBD2	TRBJ2-3	TRBV10-3	CAISESIGLAGVGADTQYF	TGTGCCATCAGTGAGTCGATAGGACTAGCGGGAGTCGGCGCAGATACGCAGTATTTT
-	-	TRBJ2-3	TRBV4-1	CASSSSYSTDTQYF	TGCGCCAGCAGCTCATCCTACAGCACAGATACGCAGTATTTT
-	-	TRBJ1-6	TRBV19	CASSKEGRSSYNSPLHF	TGTGCCAGTAGCAAGGAGGGCCGGAGCTCCTATAATTCACCCCTCCACTTT
-	-	TRBJ2-7	TRBV6-1	CASSERAASYEQYF	TGTGCCAGCAGTGAACGGGCAGCCTCCTACGAGCAGTACTTC
-	TRBD2	TRBJ2-1	TRBV20-1	CSAQVGGGGANEQFF	TGCAGTGCCCAGGTTGGGGGCGGGGGGGCCAATGAGCAGTTCTTC
few	-	TRBJ2-7	TRBV15	CATSRDLVNSYEQYF	TGTGCCACCAGCAGAGATCTTGTCAACTCCTACGAGCAGTACTTC
-	TRBD1	TRBJ2-5	TRBV20-1	CSAKGQGTETQYF	TGCAGTGCTAAGGGACAGGGCACAGAGACCCAGTACTTC
-	-	TRBJ2-3	TRBV27	CASSFRLATAPGDTQYF	TGTGCCAGCAGTTTTCGGCTCGCGACAGCCCCAGGAGATACGCAGTATTTT
-	-	TRBJ1-5	TRBV2	CASTRDTQVQPQHF	TGTGCCAGCACCCGAGACACACAGGTCCAGCCCCAGCATTTT
few	-	TRBJ1-6	TRBV5-6	CASSILDRTNSPLHF	TGTGCCAGCAGCATACTAGACAGGACTAATTCACCCCTCCACTTT
-	TRBD2	TRBJ2-7	TRBV27	CASSSSGAGGREQYF	TGTGCCAGCAGTTCGTCCGGAGCGGGAGGGCGCGAGCAGTACTTC
-	TRBD2	TRBJ2-3	TRBV6-1	CASSQGLTSGDFSADTQYF	TGTGCCAGCAGTCAGGGGTTGACTAGCGGGGATTTCAGCGCAGATACGCAGTATTTT
-	-	TRBJ1-2	TRBV2	CASPGGYGYTF	TGTGCCAGCCCGGGAGGCTATGGCTACACCTTC
-	-	TRBJ1-1	TRBV6-2/TRBV6-3	CASTQGLYTEAFF	TGTGCCAGCACCCAGGGGCTTTACACTGAAGCTTTCTTT
-	TRBD2	TRBJ2-5	TRBV5-1	CASSLGAGAEETQYF	TGCGCCAGCAGCTTAGGAGCGGGGGCCGAAGAGACCCAGTACTTC
-	TRBD1	TRBJ2-7	TRBV20-1	CSARPGTDSYEQYF	TGCAGTGCTAGGCCCGGGACAGACAGCTACGAGCAGTACTTC
once	-	TRBJ2-1	TRBV6-5	CASSKTGTHRDEQFF	TGTGCCAGCAGTAAAACCGGGACCCACCGAGATGAGCAGTTCTTC
few	-	TRBJ2-1	TRBV20-1	CSASSSSASSYNEQFF	TGCAGTGCTAGTTCCTCATCGGCGTCCTCCTACAATGAGCAGTTCTTC
-	-	TRBJ2-1	TRBV20-1	CSATPGLQEQFF	TGCAGTGCGACCCCGGGACTTCAAGAGCAGTTCTTC
-	-	TRBJ2-3	TRBV6-4	CASSRRVRDTQYF	TGTGCCAGCAGTAGACGGGTGAGAGATACGCAGTATTTT
few	-	TRBJ1-2	TRBV12-3/TRBV12-4	CVSRFSAGNYGYTF	TGTGTATCTAGGTTCTCGGCAGGCAACTATGGCTACACCTTC
-	-	TRBJ1-5	TRBV10-1	CASSDGGDQPQHF	TGCGCCAGCAGTGATGGGGGGGACCAGCCCCAGCATTTT
-	-	TRBJ2-1	TRBV12-3/TRBV12-4	CASSDPRGVGEQFF	TGTGCCAGCAGTGACCCCCGGGGCGTTGGTGAGCAGTTCTTC
-	-	TRBJ2-3	TRBV6-1	CASSEALAYTDTQYF	TGTGCCAGCAGTGAAGCCCTAGCGTACACAGATACGCAGTATTTT
-	TRBD1	TRBJ1-5	TRBV2	CASSRTGGADQPQHF	TGTGCCAGCAGTCGCACAGGGGGCGCGGATCAGCCCCAGCATTTT
-	-	TRBJ2-6	TRBV6-5	CASSYLTLPGANVLTF	TGTGCCAGCAGTTACTTGACACTTCCTGGGGCCAACGTCCTGACTTTC
-	TRBD1	TRBJ2-1	TRBV6-6	CASRKTGMGLNEQFF	TGTGCCAGCAGGAAGACAGGGATGGGGCTCAATGAGCAGTTCTTC
-	TRBD1	TRBJ2-7	TRBV11-2	CASSLTGQVGYNEQYF	TGTGCCAGCAGCTTAACCGGACAGGTAGGCTACAATGAGCAGTACTTC
once	-	TRBJ2-7	TRBV5-8	CASSVTGNEQYF	TGTGCCAGCAGCGTTACAGGGAACGAGCAGTACTTC
-	-	TRBJ1-5	TRBV6-2/TRBV6-3	CASSSDWLANQPQHF	TGTGCCAGCAGTTCGGACTGGCTCGCGAATCAGCCCCAGCATTTT
many	TRBD1	TRBJ1-1	TRBV3-1	CASSPTVDRASLEAFF	TGTGCCAGCAGCCCCACAGTGGACAGGGCATCCCTTGAAGCTTTCTTT
-	-	TRBJ2-4	TRBV2	CASSGGTHWGFKNIQYF	TGTGCCAGCAGTGGGGGGACCCATTGGGGATTCAAAAACATTCAGTACTTC
-	-	TRBJ1-6	TRBV2	CASSAQGKSPLHF	TGTGCCAGCAGTGCCCAGGGGAAATCACCCCTCCACTTT
few	TRBD1	TRBJ2-1	TRBV20-1	CSARLLTGTNEQFF	TGCAGTGCTAGGCTTTTGACAGGGACCAATGAGCAGTTCTTC
-	TRBD2	TRBJ2-1	TRBV5-1	CASPGGVSYNEQFF	TGCGCCAGCCCCGGGGGGGTAAGCTACAATGAGCAGTTCTTC
few	TRBD1	TRBJ1-6	TRBV13	CASSLGGTGTSPLHF	TGTGCCAGCAGCTTAGGTGGGACAGGGACTTCACCCCTCCACTTT
-	-	TRBJ2-5	TRBV5-1	CASSLGRIGSETQYF	TGCGCCAGCAGCTTGGGCAGAATCGGGTCAGAGACCCAGTACTTC
-	TRBD2	TRBJ2-3	TRBV7-2	CASSPGTSGGATRFADTQYF	TGTGCCAGCAGCCCAGGGACTAGCGGGGGGGCAACACGTTTTGCGGATACGCAGTATTTT
-	TRBD2	TRBJ2-1	TRBV19	CASSIEGSGGGRDEQFF	TGTGCCAGTAGTATAGAGGGGAGCGGGGGAGGACGTGATGAGCAGTTCTTC
-	TRBD2	TRBJ2-3	TRBV2	CASMRPKRGETDTQYF	TGTGCCAGCATGCGACCCAAGCGGGGGGAGACAGATACGCAGTATTTT
-	TRBD2	TRBJ2-1	TRBV27	CASSTTRTSGGAYNEQFF	TGTGCCAGCAGTACCACCCGGACTAGCGGGGGGGCTTACAATGAGCAGTTCTTC
-	-	TRBJ1-2	TRBV7-9	CASSFIRGTKAYGYTF	TGTGCCAGCAGCTTTATCCGAGGGACAAAAGCCTATGGCTACACCTTC
few	TRBD2	TRBJ2-7	TRBV20-1	CSARGSGRVPYEQYF	TGCAGTGCTAGGGGTAGCGGGAGGGTTCCCTACGAGCAGTACTTC
few	-	TRBJ1-1	TRBV10-3	CAISESIVGNTEAFF	TGTGCCATCAGTGAGTCGATCGTGGGGAACACTGAAGCTTTCTTT
few	-	TRBJ2-7	TRBV20-1	CSAREGVSSYEQYF	TGCAGTGCTAGAGAGGGGGTATCTTCCTACGAGCAGTACTTC
few	-	TRBJ2-3	TRBV6-1	CATGVGGNTQYF	TGTGCCACCGGGGTAGGGGGAAATACGCAGTATTTT
few	TRBD2	TRBJ2-1	TRBV5-6	CASSYSGRDNEQFF	TGTGCCAGCAGCTACAGCGGGAGGGACAATGAGCAGTTCTTC
-	-	TRBJ1-5	TRBV14	CASSQGQGNEPQHF	TGTGCCAGCAGCCAAGGGCAGGGTAATGAGCCCCAGCATTTT
few	-	TRBJ2-5	TRBV5-1	CASSLAVGFKETQYF	TGCGCCAGCAGCTTGGCGGTAGGCTTCAAAGAGACCCAGTACTTC